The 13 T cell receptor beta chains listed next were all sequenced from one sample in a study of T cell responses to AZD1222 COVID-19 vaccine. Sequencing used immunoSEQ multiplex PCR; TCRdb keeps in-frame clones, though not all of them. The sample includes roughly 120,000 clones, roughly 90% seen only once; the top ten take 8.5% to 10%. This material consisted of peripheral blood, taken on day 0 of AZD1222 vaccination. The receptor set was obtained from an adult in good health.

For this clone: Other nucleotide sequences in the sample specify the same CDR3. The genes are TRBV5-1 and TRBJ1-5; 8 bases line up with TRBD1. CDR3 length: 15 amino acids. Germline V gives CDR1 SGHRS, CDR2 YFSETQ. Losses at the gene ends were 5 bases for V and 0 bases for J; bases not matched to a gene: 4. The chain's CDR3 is CASSRTGNSNQPQHF. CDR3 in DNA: TGCGCCAGCAGTCGGACAGGGAATAGCAATCAGCCCCAGCATTTT.

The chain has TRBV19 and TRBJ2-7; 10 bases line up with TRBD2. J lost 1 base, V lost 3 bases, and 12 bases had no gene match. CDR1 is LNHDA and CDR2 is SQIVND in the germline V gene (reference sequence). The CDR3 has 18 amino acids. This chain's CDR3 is CASSIGGASGGRSYEQYF. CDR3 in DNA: TGTGCCAGTAGTATTGGAGGGGCTAGCGGGGGAAGATCCTACGAGCAGTACTTC. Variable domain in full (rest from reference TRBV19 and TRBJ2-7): DGGITQSPKYLFRKEGQNVTLSCEQNLNHDAMYWYRQDPGQGLRLIYYSQIVNDFQKGDIAEGYSVSREKKESFPLTVTSAQKNPTAFYLCASSIGGASGGRSYEQYFGPGTRLTVT.

CDR3 protein: CASSLGTKGDGYTF. In nucleotides, the CDR3 is TGTGCCAGCAGCCTCGGGACCAAAGGGGATGGCTACACCTTC. The chain recombines TRBV5-4 with TRBJ1-2, with D possibly being TRBD1 (5 bases). Germline CDR1 is SGHNT and CDR2 is YYREEE (reference sequence). The ends were cut back, 4 bases at V and 6 bases at J, with 16 bases in the middle. This CDR3 region has 14 residues.

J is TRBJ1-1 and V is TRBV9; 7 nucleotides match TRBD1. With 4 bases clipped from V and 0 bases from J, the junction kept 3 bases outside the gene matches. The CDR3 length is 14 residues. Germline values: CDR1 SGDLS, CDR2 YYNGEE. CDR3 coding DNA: TGTGCCAGCAGCTCGGGACAGTTGAACACTGAAGCTTTCTTT. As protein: CASSSGQLNTEAFF.

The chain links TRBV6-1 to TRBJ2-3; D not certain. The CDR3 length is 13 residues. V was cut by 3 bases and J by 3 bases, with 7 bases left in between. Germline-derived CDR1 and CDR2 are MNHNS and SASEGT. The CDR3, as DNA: TGTGCCAGCAGTGATCTGTTAACAGATACGCAGTATTTT. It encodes CASSDLLTDTQYF.

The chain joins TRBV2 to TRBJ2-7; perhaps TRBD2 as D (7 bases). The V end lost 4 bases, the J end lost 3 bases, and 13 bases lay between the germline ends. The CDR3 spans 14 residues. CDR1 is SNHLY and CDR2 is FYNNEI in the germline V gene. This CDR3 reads CASSGRGGNYEQYF. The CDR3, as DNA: TGTGCCAGCAGTGGTCGCGGGGGCAACTACGAGCAGTACTTC.

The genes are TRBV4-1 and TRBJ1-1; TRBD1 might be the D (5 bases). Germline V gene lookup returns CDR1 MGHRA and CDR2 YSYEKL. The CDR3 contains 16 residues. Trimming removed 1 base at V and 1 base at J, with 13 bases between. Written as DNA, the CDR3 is TGCGCCAGCAGCCAAGGCGGGGGTACGGGGAACACTGAAGCTTTCTTT. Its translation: CASSQGGGTGNTEAFF.

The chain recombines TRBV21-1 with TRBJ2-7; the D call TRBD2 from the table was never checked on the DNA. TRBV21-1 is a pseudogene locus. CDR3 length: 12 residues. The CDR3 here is CASSKGGLPAYF. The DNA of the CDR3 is TGTGCCAGCAGCAAGGGGGGACTACCCGCCTACTTC.

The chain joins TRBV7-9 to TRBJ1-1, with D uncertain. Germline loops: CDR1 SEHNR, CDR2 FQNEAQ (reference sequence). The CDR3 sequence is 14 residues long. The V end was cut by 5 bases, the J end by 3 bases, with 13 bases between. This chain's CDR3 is CASSRAGSDTEAFF. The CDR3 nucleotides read TGTGCCAGCAGCCGAGCGGGATCTGACACTGAAGCTTTCTTT.

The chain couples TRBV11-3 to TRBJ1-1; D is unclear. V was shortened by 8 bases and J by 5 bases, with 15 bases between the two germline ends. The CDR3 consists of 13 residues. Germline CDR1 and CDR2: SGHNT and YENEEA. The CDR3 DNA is TGTGCCAGCGGGCCGGGGTCGCTTACTGAAGCTTTCTTT. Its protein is CASGPGSLTEAFF.

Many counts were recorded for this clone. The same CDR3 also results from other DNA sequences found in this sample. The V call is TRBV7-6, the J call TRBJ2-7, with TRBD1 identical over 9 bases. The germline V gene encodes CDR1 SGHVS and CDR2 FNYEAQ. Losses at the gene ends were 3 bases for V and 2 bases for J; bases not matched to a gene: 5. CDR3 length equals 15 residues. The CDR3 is CASSFGTGLTYEQYF. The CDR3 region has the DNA TGTGCCAGCAGCTTTGGGACAGGGCTTACCTACGAGCAGTACTTC.

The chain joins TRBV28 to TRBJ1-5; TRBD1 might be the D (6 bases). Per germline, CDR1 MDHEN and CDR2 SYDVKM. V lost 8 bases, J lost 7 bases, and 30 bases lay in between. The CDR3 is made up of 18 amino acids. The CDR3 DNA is TGTGCCAGCGCTTTTAAAGCGCGACAGGCTTCCAGGTACCAGCCCCAGCATTTT. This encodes CASAFKARQASRYQPQHF.

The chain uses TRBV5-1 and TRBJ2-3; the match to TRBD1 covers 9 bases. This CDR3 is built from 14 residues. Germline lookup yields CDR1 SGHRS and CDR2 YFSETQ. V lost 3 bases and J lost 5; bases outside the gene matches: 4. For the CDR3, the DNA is TGCGCCAGCAGCTGGACAGGGGAGGGAGATACGCAGTATTTT. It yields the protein CASSWTGEGDTQYF.